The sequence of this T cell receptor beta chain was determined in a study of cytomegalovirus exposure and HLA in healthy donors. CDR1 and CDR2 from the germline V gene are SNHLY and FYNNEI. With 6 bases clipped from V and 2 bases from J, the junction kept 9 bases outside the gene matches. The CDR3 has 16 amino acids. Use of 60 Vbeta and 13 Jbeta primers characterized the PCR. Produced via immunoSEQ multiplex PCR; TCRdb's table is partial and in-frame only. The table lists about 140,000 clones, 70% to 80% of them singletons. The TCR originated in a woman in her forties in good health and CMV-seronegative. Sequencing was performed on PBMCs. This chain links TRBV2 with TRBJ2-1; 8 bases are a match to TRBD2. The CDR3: CASRATAGVAYNEQFF. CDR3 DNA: TGTGCCAGCAGAGCGACAGCGGGAGTGGCCTACAATGAGCAGTTCTTC.